This T cell receptor beta chain was documented in a study of blood T cell repertoires in COVID-19. Study in general: PBMCs, B-cell-depleted T cells, or T cells provided the cDNA or gDNA that made up the material.

This clone was seen just once. This CDR3 contains 14 residues. Trimming stripped 0 bases from V and 5 bases from J, with 10 bases between. Germline CDR1 reads MNHEY; CDR2 reads SMNVEV (reference sequence). Sequenced by immunoSEQ multiplex PCR; TCRdb stores in-frame clones only, minus some. Here the sample spans 99,000 or so clones, 80% to 90% being singletons. Sequences were obtained from peripheral blood. The source of this sequence is a man aged 50 to 60 with acute or convalescent COVID-19. The chain carries TRBV27 and TRBJ1-2; D perhaps matches TRBD1 (6 bases). The CDR3 region has the DNA TGTGCCAGCAGTTTATCGGGGGCGAGGTATGGCTACACCTTC. Protein sequence: CASSLSGARYGYTF.